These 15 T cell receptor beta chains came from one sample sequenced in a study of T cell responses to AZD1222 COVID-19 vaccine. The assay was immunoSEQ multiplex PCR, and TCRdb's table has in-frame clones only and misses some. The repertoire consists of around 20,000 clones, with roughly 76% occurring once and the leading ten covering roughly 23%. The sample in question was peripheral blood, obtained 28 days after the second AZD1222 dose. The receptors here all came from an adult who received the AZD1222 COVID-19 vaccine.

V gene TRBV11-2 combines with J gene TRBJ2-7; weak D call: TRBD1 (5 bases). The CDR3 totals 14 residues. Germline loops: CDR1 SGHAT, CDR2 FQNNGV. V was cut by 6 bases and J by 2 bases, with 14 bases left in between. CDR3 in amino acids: CASSYDSFTYEQYF. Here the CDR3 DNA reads TGTGCCAGCAGTTATGACAGTTTCACCTACGAGCAGTACTTC. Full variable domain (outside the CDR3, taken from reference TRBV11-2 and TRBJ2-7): EAGVAQSPRYKIIEKRQSVAFWCNPISGHATLYWYQQILGQGPKLLIQFQNNGVVDDSQLPKDRFSAERLKGVDSTLKIQPAKLEDSAVYLCASSYDSFTYEQYFGPGTRLTVT.

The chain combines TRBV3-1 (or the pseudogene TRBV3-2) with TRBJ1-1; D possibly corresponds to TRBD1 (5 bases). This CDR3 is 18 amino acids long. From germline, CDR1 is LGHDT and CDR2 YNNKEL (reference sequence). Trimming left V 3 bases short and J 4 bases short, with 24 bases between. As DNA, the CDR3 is TGTGCCAGCAGCCATGCGTCGGGGCCCTCGGGCGAAAGCACTGAAGCTTTCTTT. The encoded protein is CASSHASGPSGESTEAFF.

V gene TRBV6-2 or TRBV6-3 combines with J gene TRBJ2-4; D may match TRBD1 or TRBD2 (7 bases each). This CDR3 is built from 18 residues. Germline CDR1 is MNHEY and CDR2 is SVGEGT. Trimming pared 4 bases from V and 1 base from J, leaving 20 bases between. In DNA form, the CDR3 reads TGTGCCAGCAGTTCACCCCTTGGGAGGGGACAGGCCAAAAACATTCAGTACTTC. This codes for CASSSPLGRGQAKNIQYF.

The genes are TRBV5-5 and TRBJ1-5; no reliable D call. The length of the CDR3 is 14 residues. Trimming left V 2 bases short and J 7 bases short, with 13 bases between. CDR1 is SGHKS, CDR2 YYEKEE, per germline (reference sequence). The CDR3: CASSFSVQTQPQHF. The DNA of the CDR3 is TGTGCCAGCAGCTTCTCAGTTCAGACGCAGCCCCAGCATTTT.

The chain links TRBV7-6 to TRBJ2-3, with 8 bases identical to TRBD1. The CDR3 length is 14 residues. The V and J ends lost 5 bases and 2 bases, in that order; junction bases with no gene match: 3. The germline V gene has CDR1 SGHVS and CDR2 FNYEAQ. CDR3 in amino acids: CASSRTGPTDTQYF. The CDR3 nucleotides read TGTGCCAGCAGCCGGACAGGGCCCACAGATACGCAGTATTTT.

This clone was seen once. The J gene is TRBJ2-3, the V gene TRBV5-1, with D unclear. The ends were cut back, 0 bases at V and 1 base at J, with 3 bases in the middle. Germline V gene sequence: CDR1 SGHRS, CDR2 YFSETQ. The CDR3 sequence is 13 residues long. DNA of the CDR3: TGCGCCAGCAGCTTGGCCGGCACAGATACGCAGTATTTT. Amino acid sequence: CASSLAGTDTQYF.

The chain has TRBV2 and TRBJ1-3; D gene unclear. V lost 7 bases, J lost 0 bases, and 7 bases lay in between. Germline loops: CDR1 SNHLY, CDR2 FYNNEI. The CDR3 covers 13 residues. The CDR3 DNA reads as TGTGCCAGCATGGGAGACTCTGGAAACACCATATATTTT. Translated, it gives CASMGDSGNTIYF. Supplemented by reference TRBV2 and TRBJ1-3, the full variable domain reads EPEVTQTPSHQVTQMGQEVILRCVPISNHLYFYWYRQILGQKVEFLVSFYNNEISEKSEIFDDQFSVERPDGSNFTLKIRSTKLEDSAMYFCASMGDSGNTIYFGEGSWLTVV.

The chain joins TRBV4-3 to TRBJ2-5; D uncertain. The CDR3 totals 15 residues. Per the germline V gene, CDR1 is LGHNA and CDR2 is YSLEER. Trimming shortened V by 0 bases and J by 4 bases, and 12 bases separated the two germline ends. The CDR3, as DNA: TGCGCCAGCAGCCAAGAAGGTATCGAGGCAGAGACCCAGTACTTC. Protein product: CASSQEGIEAETQYF.

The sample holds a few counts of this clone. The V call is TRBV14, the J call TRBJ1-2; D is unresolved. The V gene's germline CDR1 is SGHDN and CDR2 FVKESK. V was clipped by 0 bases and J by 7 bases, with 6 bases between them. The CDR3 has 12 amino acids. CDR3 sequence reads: CASSQDVRGYTF. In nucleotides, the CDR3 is TGTGCCAGCAGCCAAGACGTGCGTGGCTACACCTTC.

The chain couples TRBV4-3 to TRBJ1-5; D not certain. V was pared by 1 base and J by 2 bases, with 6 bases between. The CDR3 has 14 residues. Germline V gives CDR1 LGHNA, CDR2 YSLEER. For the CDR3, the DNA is TGCGCCAGCAGCCAAGCGTGGGGCAATCAGCCCCAGCATTTT. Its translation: CASSQAWGNQPQHF.

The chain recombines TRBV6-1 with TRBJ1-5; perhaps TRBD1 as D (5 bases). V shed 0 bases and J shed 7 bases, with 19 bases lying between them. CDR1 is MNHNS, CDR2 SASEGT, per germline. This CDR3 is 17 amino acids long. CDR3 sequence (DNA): TGTGCCAGCAGTGAAGCCCCTTGGACACGAACCCGACAGCCCCAGCATTTT. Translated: CASSEAPWTRTRQPQHF.

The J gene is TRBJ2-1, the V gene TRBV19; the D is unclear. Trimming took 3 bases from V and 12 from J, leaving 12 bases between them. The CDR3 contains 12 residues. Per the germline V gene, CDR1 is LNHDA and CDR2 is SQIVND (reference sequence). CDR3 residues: CASSMSRLTQFF. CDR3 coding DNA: TGTGCCAGTAGTATGAGTCGCCTGACGCAGTTCTTC. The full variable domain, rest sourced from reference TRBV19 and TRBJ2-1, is DGGITQSPKYLFRKEGQNVTLSCEQNLNHDAMYWYRQDPGQGLRLIYYSQIVNDFQKGDIAEGYSVSREKKESFPLTVTSAQKNPTAFYLCASSMSRLTQFFGPGTRLTVL.

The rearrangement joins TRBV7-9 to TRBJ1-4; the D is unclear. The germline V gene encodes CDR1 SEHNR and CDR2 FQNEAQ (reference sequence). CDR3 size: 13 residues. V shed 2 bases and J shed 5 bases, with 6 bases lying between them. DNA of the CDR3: TGTGCCAGCAGCTTAAGAAACAATGAAAAACTGTTTTTT. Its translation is CASSLRNNEKLFF.

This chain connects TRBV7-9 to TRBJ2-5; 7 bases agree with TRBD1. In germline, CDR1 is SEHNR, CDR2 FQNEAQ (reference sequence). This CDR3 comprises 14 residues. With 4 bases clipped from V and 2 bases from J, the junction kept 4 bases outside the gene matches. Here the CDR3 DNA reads TGTGCCAGCAGCTCCGGGACAGCTCAAGAGACCCAGTACTTC. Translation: CASSSGTAQETQYF.

The CDR3 sequence is CASSLGQNQPQHF. CDR3 sequence (DNA): TGTGCCAGCAGCTTGGGACAAAATCAGCCCCAGCATTTT. The chain employs TRBV7-2 and TRBJ1-5, with D tentatively TRBD1 (6 bases). Trimming took 3 bases from V and 4 from J, leaving 7 bases between them. The CDR3 sequence is 13 residues long. Germline lookup yields CDR1 SGHTA and CDR2 FQGNSA.